The 23 T cell receptor beta chains given below trace back to one sample, sequenced in a study of T-cell memory formation after mild COVID-19 (dated by TCRdb to the early 2020s). The library was generated by 5' RACE. Sequencing instrument: Illumina NovaSeq 6000. Through fastp at Q25 and MiXCR, TCRdb rebuilt clones from the public reads, retaining in-frame beta chains. Under each unique CDR3 protein, matching rows form one entry showing the most common genes and DNA. For this sample the table gives about 190,000 distinct CDR3 sequences, of which 18% were detected only once. 2% to 3% of the sample is held by the ten biggest clonotypes. What was sequenced was PBMCs or a T cell subset sorted from them (not recorded which). Source of these receptors: an adult woman who had mild COVID-19 (a few samples of this study predate the infection). The sample titles of this study are shuffled in the database, so cell type and time point are left out; the donor was told from shared clones.

The V call is TRBV6-5, the J call TRBJ1-2; D gene ambiguous. CDR3 size: 14 residues. Trimming removed 4 bases from V and 1 base from J, with 10 bases in between. Germline loops: CDR1 MNHEY, CDR2 SVGAGI. The DNA of the CDR3 is TGTGCCAGCAGTTCTCCCGGGGTTAACTATGGCTACACCTTC. It specifies CASSSPGVNYGYTF.

The rearrangement uses TRBV20-1 and TRBJ2-2; maybe TRBD2 (5 bases). V was shortened by 0 bases and J by 1 base, with 18 bases between the two germline ends. Germline V CDR1 and CDR2: DFQATT, SNEGSKA (reference sequence). The length of the CDR3 is 18 residues. DNA of the CDR3: TGCAGTGCTAGAGATCACCTTCGCCGGCGGGTGAACACCGGGGAGCTGTTTTTT. This encodes CSARDHLRRRVNTGELFF.

The chain uses TRBV10-3 and TRBJ1-3; D unclear. Germline lookup yields CDR1 ENHRY and CDR2 SYGVKD. CDR3 length: 14 amino acids. Trimming left V 10 bases short and J 0 bases short, with 13 bases between. CDR3 in amino acids: CATTPGDSGNTIYF. DNA of the CDR3: TGTGCCACAACCCCCGGGGACTCTGGAAACACCATATATTTT.

This clonotype was seen more than once but under ten times. CDR3 sequence: CASSLDARRDEQYF. DNA for the CDR3: TGTGCCAGCAGCTTAGACGCCCGGAGGGACGAGCAGTACTTC. The chain uses TRBV7-2 and TRBJ2-7; possibly TRBD2 for D (6 bases). The CDR3 extends over 14 amino acids. Trimming removed 1 base from V and 5 bases from J, with 12 bases in between. The germline V gene has CDR1 SGHTA and CDR2 FQGNSA.

The chain combines TRBV7-8 with TRBJ2-2, with 9 nucleotides matching TRBD2. V dropped 2 bases and J dropped 7; count of bases not matched to a gene: 2. The CDR3 covers 14 residues. CDR1 and CDR2 (germline): SGHVS, FQNEAQ. CDR3 bases: TGTGCCAGCAGCTTACTAGCGGGGATCGGGGAGCTGTTTTTT. Translation gives CASSLLAGIGELFF.

The CDR3: CASTNPGRTGELFF. For the CDR3, the DNA is TGTGCCAGCACCAACCCGGGGAGAACCGGGGAGCTGTTTTTT. The genes are TRBV6-5 and TRBJ2-2; possibly TRBD2 for D (5 bases). The V and J ends lost 7 bases and 5 bases respectively, with 14 bases between them. CDR3 length: 14 amino acids. Germline CDR1 MNHEY, CDR2 SVGAGI.

The chain has TRBV10-3 and TRBJ1-5; D is perhaps TRBD1 (5 bases). CDR1 and CDR2 (germline): ENHRY, SYGVKD. The CDR3 runs to 14 residues. V was clipped by 6 bases and J by 3 bases, with 12 bases between them. CDR3 bases: TGTGCCATCAGCCCCGGGACCCTCAATCAGCCCCAGCATTTT. Translation: CAISPGTLNQPQHF.

This clonotype occurred a few times. The rearrangement links TRBV4-1 to TRBJ1-5, with D uncertain. The CDR3 is 15 amino acids. CDR1 and CDR2 from the germline V gene are MGHRA and YSYEKL. With 0 bases removed from V and 6 bases from J, the gap between germline ends came to 12 bases. CDR3 coding DNA: TGCGCCAGCAGCCAAGATCCGACAAAGGGTCAGCCCCAGCATTTT. Translated, it gives CASSQDPTKGQPQHF.

J is TRBJ2-7 and V is TRBV6-5; no firm D call. Trimming left V 2 bases short and J 7 bases short, with 18 bases between. The CDR3 spans 15 residues. Germline CDR1 MNHEY, CDR2 SVGAGI. The CDR3 loop is CASSYDPGTLGEQYF. The CDR3 region has the DNA TGTGCCAGCAGTTACGATCCCGGAACACTTGGGGAGCAGTACTTC.

This clonotype was seen a few times. V and J are TRBV7-2 and TRBJ2-7; 7 nucleotides agree with TRBD1. Germline V gives CDR1 SGHTA, CDR2 FQGNSA. J gave up 3 bases and V 5 bases, and 7 bases lay outside the gene matches. The CDR3 runs to 14 residues. The CDR3 coding sequence is TGTGCCAGCAGCCGAACGGGACAGAGCTACGAGCAGTACTTC. It yields the protein CASSRTGQSYEQYF.

The chain couples TRBV3-1 to TRBJ1-6; tentative D call: TRBD1 (5 bases). V was trimmed by 4 bases and J by 10 bases, leaving 11 bases between them. CDR1 is LGHDT, CDR2 YNNKEL, per germline (reference sequence). The CDR3 consists of 13 residues. The CDR3: CASSRGRGSPLHF. The DNA of the CDR3 is TGTGCCAGCAGCCGGGGTCGGGGGTCACCCCTCCACTTT. Supplemented by reference TRBV3-1 and TRBJ1-6, the full variable domain reads DTAVSQTPKYLVTQMGNDKSIKCEQNLGHDTMYWYKQDSKKFLKIMFSYNNKELIINETVPNRFSPKSPDKAHLNLHINSLELGDSAVYFCASSRGRGSPLHFGNGTRLTVT.

The J gene is TRBJ1-2, the V gene TRBV19, with unresolved D. From germline, CDR1 is LNHDA and CDR2 SQIVND (reference sequence). The CDR3 consists of 14 residues. V was cut by 3 bases and J by 7 bases, with 15 bases left in between. The DNA for the CDR3 is TGTGCCAGTAGTATCCGGCAGGATCGGAGTGGCTACACCTTC. This encodes CASSIRQDRSGYTF.

This clonotype was detected a few times. This chain uses TRBV5-5 with TRBJ1-1; perhaps TRBD1 as D (5 bases). The CDR3 extends over 16 amino acids. Trimming took off 4 bases at V and 1 base at J, with 17 bases between the two ends. Germline CDR1 SGHKS, CDR2 YYEKEE (reference sequence). The CDR3 DNA is TGTGCCAGCAGCCCACTGGGGGGGGACGGGAACACTGAAGCTTTCTTT. Translated: CASSPLGGDGNTEAFF.

This chain uses TRBV7-3 with TRBJ1-1; 8 positions match TRBD1. The ends lost 4 bases at V and 6 bases at J; junction bases unmatched: 4. Germline V gene lookup returns CDR1 SGHTA and CDR2 FQGTGA. The CDR3 contains 13 residues. CDR3 sequence reads: CASSSLQGAEAFF. The CDR3 DNA reads as TGTGCCAGCAGCTCTCTACAGGGGGCTGAAGCTTTCTTT.

This clonotype was counted a few times. V gene TRBV12-3 or TRBV12-4 combines with J gene TRBJ2-4; TRBD2 might be the D (6 bases). The CDR3 totals 15 residues. Trimming removed 9 bases at V and 4 bases at J, with 19 bases between. Here the CDR3 DNA reads TGTGCCAGTAACGGGGGACCTTTGGTTAAAAACATTCAGTACTTC. It is translated as CASNGGPLVKNIQYF.

V usage is TRBV2 and J usage is TRBJ2-1; D gene unclear. Germline CDR1 and CDR2: SNHLY and FYNNEI. CDR3 length: 13 residues. The V and J ends lost 8 bases and 6 bases respectively, with 14 bases between them. The CDR3 is CASFGLAVNEQFF. The CDR3 region has the DNA TGTGCCAGCTTTGGTTTGGCGGTCAATGAGCAGTTCTTC.

This sequence joins TRBV7-8 and TRBJ1-2; TRBD1 matches 8 bases. The CDR3 consists of 14 residues. Germline assignment: CDR1 SGHVS and CDR2 FQNEAQ. V trimming: 1 base; J trimming: 8 bases; junction bases outside the gene matches: 6. For the CDR3, the DNA is TGTGCCAGCAGCTTAGGAGAGACAGGGGTCGGCTACACCTTC. Amino acid sequence: CASSLGETGVGYTF.

The chain links TRBV20-1 to TRBJ1-1, with a tentative D call TRBD1 (6 bases). This CDR3 spans 14 amino acids. Between the trimmed V and J ends, which lost 0 bases and 5 bases, there was a span of 13 bases. CDR1 is DFQATT, CDR2 SNEGSKA, per germline (reference sequence). The CDR3 DNA sequence: TGCAGTGCTAGAGACAGGACAGTAAGGACTGAAGCTTTCTTT. It is translated as CSARDRTVRTEAFF.

The V gene is TRBV7-3, the J gene TRBJ1-1, with TRBD1 identical over 7 bases. CDR1 is SGHTA, CDR2 FQGTGA, per germline. This CDR3 comprises 14 residues. After removal of 6 bases from V and 5 bases from J, the junction contained 9 bases not matched to a gene. The CDR3: CASRGGYRGTEAFF. The CDR3 DNA reads TGTGCCAGCAGGGGCGGCTACAGGGGAACTGAAGCTTTCTTT.

This clonotype was found many times. The CDR3 sequence is CSVADGSYEQYF. The CDR3 DNA follows: TGCAGCGTTGCTGACGGTTCCTACGAGCAGTACTTC. This rearrangement joins TRBV29-1 to TRBJ2-7; D unclear. Germline CDR1 and CDR2: SQVTM and ANQGSEA. The length of the CDR3 is 12 residues. The V end was cut by 4 bases, the J end by 1 base, with 8 bases between.

This clonotype was seen only a few times. The V gene is TRBV7-2, the J gene TRBJ2-3, with TRBD2 identical over 9 bases. V lost 4 bases to trimming and J lost 2 bases; unmatched junction nucleotides: 7. This CDR3 has 16 amino acids. Germline loops: CDR1 SGHTA, CDR2 FQGNSA. The DNA of the CDR3 is TGTGCCAGCAGCTCCGCCCGACTAGCGGCCACAGATACGCAGTATTTT. As protein: CASSSARLAATDTQYF.

This clonotype appeared many times. V is TRBV7-8 and J is TRBJ2-1; D is unclear. The CDR3 spans 14 residues. V lost 1 base to trimming and J lost 4 bases, with 8 bases between them. Germline lookup yields CDR1 SGHVS and CDR2 FQNEAQ. The DNA of the CDR3 is TGTGCCAGCAGCTTAGAGTATCCGTACAATGAGCAGTTCTTC. Translated, it gives CASSLEYPYNEQFF. The whole variable domain, remainder taken from reference TRBV7-8 and TRBJ2-1, is GAGVSQSPRYKVAKRGQDVALRCDPISGHVSLFWYQQALGQGPEFLTYFQNEAQLDKSGLPSDRFFAERPEGSVSTLKIQRTQQEDSAVYLCASSLEYPYNEQFFGPGTRLTVL.

The sample holds many counts of this clonotype. The chain is built from TRBV19 and TRBJ2-6; 9 nucleotides match TRBD1. With 5 bases clipped from V and 5 bases from J, the junction kept 4 bases outside the gene matches. Germline loops: CDR1 LNHDA, CDR2 SQIVND (reference sequence). The CDR3 spans 15 residues. The CDR3 here is CASSSDRGRANVLTF. The CDR3 region has the DNA TGTGCCAGTAGTTCGGACAGGGGAAGGGCCAACGTCCTGACTTTC.